These 7 T cell receptor beta chains originate from one sample sequenced in a study of T-cell memory formation after mild COVID-19. In TCRdb, the 5' RACE reads were re-called with MiXCR into one record per CDR3 protein. The sample shows approximately 45,000 distinct CDR3 sequences, about 6.3% of them seen only once. The sample taken for sequencing was PBMCs or a T cell subset sorted from them (not recorded which). The receptors here all came from an adult who had mild COVID-19 (a few samples of this study predate the infection). Cell type and time point are not known.

This clonotype occurred a few times. The V call is TRBV12-3 or TRBV12-4, the J call TRBJ2-7, with 11 bases matching TRBD2. There are 15 residues in the CDR3. The junction had 9 bases not matched to a gene; V was cut back by 5 bases and J by 6 bases. CDR3 region: CASSQTSGSLSEQYF. CDR3 in DNA: TGTGCCAGCAGTCAAACTAGCGGGAGCTTATCCGAGCAGTACTTC.

This clonotype was recorded a few times. The V gene is TRBV12-3 or TRBV12-4, the J gene TRBJ2-3; TRBD2 is a possible D gene (5 bases). Deletions cut 7 bases from V and 5 bases from J, with 13 bases between. The CDR3 length is 13 residues. As DNA, the CDR3 is TGTGCCAGCATATTTTCGAGGGTAGATACGCAGTATTTT. It is translated as CASIFSRVDTQYF.

The chain uses TRBV30 and TRBJ2-3; D is unresolved. There are 10 residues in the CDR3. CDR1 is GTSNPN and CDR2 is SVGIG in the germline V gene (reference sequence). The V end lost 2 bases, the J end lost 7 bases, and 4 bases lay between the germline ends. CDR3 region: CAWSSYTQYF. CDR3 bases: TGTGCCTGGAGTAGTTATACGCAGTATTTT.

This clonotype was seen ten or more times. The genes are TRBV6-2 or TRBV6-3 and TRBJ1-5; D remains ambiguous. The CDR3 sequence is 13 residues long. CDR1 and CDR2 from the germline V gene are MNHEY and SVGEGT. Deletions cut 2 bases from V and 3 bases from J, with 5 bases between. CDR3 region: CASSYQINQPQHF. CDR3 DNA: TGTGCCAGCAGTTACCAAATCAATCAGCCCCAGCATTTT.

At least ten counts were recorded for this clonotype. The chain has TRBV24-1 and TRBJ2-5; D not certain. The CDR3 totals 17 residues. V was clipped by 4 bases and J by 5 bases, with 22 bases between them. The germline CDR1 and CDR2 sequences are KGHDR and SFDVKD. CDR3: CATSDPKGPRLMETQYF. In DNA, the CDR3 is TGTGCCACCAGTGACCCCAAAGGGCCACGTCTGATGGAGACCCAGTACTTC.

This clonotype was observed a few times. The chain carries TRBV19 and TRBJ2-2, with 11 bases fitting TRBD2. CDR1 and CDR2 from the germline V gene are LNHDA and SQIVND (reference sequence). The CDR3 spans 18 residues. The J segment lost 4 bases and the V segment lost 2 bases, leaving 9 bases of the junction unmatched. The CDR3 coding sequence is TGTGCCAGTAGTATAACAAGACTAGCGGGGAGGGGCACCGGGGAGCTGTTTTTT. Its translation is CASSITRLAGRGTGELFF.

V and J are TRBV19 and TRBJ1-4, with 9 bases that match TRBD1. The CDR3 is 16 residues long. The V and J ends lost 6 bases and 0 bases, in that order; junction bases with no gene match: 5. Looked up from germline, CDR1 is LNHDA and CDR2 is SQIVND (reference sequence). This chain's CDR3 is CASRRRDRATNEKLFF. Here the CDR3 DNA reads TGTGCCAGTAGACGTCGGGACAGGGCAACTAATGAAAAACTGTTTTTT.